Presented here are 9 T cell receptor beta chains from one specimen sequenced in a study of control samples from healthy donors and cancer patients. The data were produced by immunoSEQ multiplex PCR, yet TCRdb's version contains in-frame clones alone and is incomplete. The sample records some 130,000 clones, 75% to 95% being singletons. The sample consisted of blood. The receptors were sampled from a man between 35 and 55 years old in good health.

V is TRBV23-1 and J is TRBJ1-2, with D unclear. TRBV23-1 is known as an ORF, though its function is uncertain. This CDR3 contains 16 residues. Trimming removed 3 bases from V and 2 bases from J, with 16 bases in between. CDR3 sequence (DNA): TGCGCCAGCAGTCAGGACTCCTTGTCGGGGAACTATGGCTACACCTTC. It translates to CASSQDSLSGNYGYTF.

The rearrangement uses TRBV7-8 and TRBJ1-5; 8 positions agree with TRBD1. Trimming took 5 bases from V and 4 from J; bases not matched to a gene: 13. Germline V gives CDR1 SGHVS, CDR2 FQNEAQ. CDR3 length: 17 residues. DNA for the CDR3: TGTGCCAGCAGCCGAAGGGCACGGACAGGGCAAAATCAGCCCCAGCATTTT. Amino acid sequence: CASSRRARTGQNQPQHF.

The CDR3 is CASSAGAGRGANNEQFF. DNA for the CDR3: TGTGCCAGCAGCGCCGGGGCGGGGCGGGGGGCGAACAATGAGCAGTTCTTC. This chain links TRBV7-9 with TRBJ2-1; 8 nucleotides agree with TRBD2. The CDR3 loop spans 17 amino acids. The trim removed 5 bases at V and 5 bases at J, leaving 14 bases unmatched. Germline V gene lookup returns CDR1 SEHNR and CDR2 FQNEAQ (reference sequence).

This rearrangement joins TRBV28 to TRBJ1-2; the match to TRBD1 covers 7 bases. Germline V CDR1 and CDR2: MDHEN, SYDVKM. The CDR3 extends over 13 amino acids. V dropped 6 bases and J dropped 6; count of bases not matched to a gene: 7. The DNA for the CDR3 is TGTGCCAGCAGCGACAGGGTTTGGAATGGCTACACCTTC. It codes for CASSDRVWNGYTF.

The genes are TRBV6-4 and TRBJ2-3; D uncertain. CDR1 and CDR2 from the germline V gene are MRHNA and SNTAGT. The CDR3 is 16 amino acids. Trimming left V 0 bases short and J 1 base short, with 11 bases between. The CDR3 is CASSDSMGSRTDTQYF. Here the CDR3 DNA reads TGTGCCAGCAGTGACTCGATGGGCTCGCGCACAGATACGCAGTATTTT.

Regarding this clone: Other DNA sequences in the sample encode the same CDR3. The chain couples TRBV5-6 to TRBJ2-5; 7 bases are shared with TRBD1. The CDR3 totals 14 residues. Germline assignment: CDR1 SGHDT and CDR2 YYEEEE. Trimming took 2 bases from V and 1 from J; bases not matched to a gene: 2. The CDR3 DNA is TGTGCCAGCAGCTTTCAGGGGGTCCAAGAGACCCAGTACTTC. This translates into CASSFQGVQETQYF.

The chain couples TRBV2 to TRBJ1-1, with 8 bases lining up with TRBD1. V lost 2 bases to trimming and J lost 0 bases; unmatched junction nucleotides: 2. This CDR3 is 15 amino acids long. The germline gives CDR1 SNHLY, CDR2 FYNNEI. CDR3 sequence: CASSEMGQVNTEAFF. DNA of the CDR3: TGTGCCAGCAGTGAAATGGGACAGGTGAACACTGAAGCTTTCTTT.

This chain connects TRBV10-1 to TRBJ2-1; 8 bases align to TRBD2. This CDR3 is built from 15 residues. Germline CDR1 is WNHNN and CDR2 is SYGVQD (reference sequence). V shed 4 bases, J shed 3 bases, and the junction held 5 bases outside the gene matches. The CDR3, as DNA: TGCGCCAGCAGTGTGAATAGCGGGGACTACAATGAGCAGTTCTTC. Encoded protein: CASSVNSGDYNEQFF.

The rearrangement uses TRBV27 and TRBJ2-1, with D perhaps matching TRBD1 (6 bases). Per the germline V gene, CDR1 is MNHEY and CDR2 is SMNVEV (reference sequence). The CDR3 extends over 10 amino acids. Trimming shortened V by 8 bases and J by 10 bases, and 9 bases separated the two germline ends. CDR3 in amino acids: CASGGVEQFF. As DNA, the CDR3 is TGTGCCAGCGGGGGCGTAGAGCAGTTCTTC.